The entry below describes one T cell receptor (beta chain). The record originates from a study of blood T cells in healthy people across ages. Sample-barcoded 5' priming and a J-beta primer mix drove a second PCR of about 6 to 12 cycles. TCRdb used MiXCR to reprocess the 5' RACE reads, holding one entry per CDR3 protein. The sample records around 1.1 million distinct CDR3 sequences, less than 45% being singletons. Per germline, CDR1 DFQATT and CDR2 SNEGSKA (reference sequence). The CDR3 is 14 amino acids. V was clipped by 3 bases and J by 3 bases, with 13 bases between them. J is TRBJ2-3 and V is TRBV20-1; the D is unclear. This TCR derives from a man aged 18 to 29 in good health. Sequencing used blood. CDR3 DNA: TGCAGTGCTAGTTGGTACGGGCCGACAGATACGCAGTATTTT. This sequence encodes CSASWYGPTDTQYF.